The 26 T cell receptor beta chains listed next were all sequenced from one sample in a study of T cells expressing NK-cell markers (TCRdb year 2020). The protocol used for the library was 5' RACE. TCRdb lists the instrument as Illumina HiSeq 2000. The reads were reprocessed in TCRdb, with one entry per CDR3 protein sequence and no accompanying DNA. Per the sample table, the count is around 110,000 distinct CDR3 sequences. The ten largest make up about a fifth of the sample. Sample: blood T cells: a sorted CD56 or NKG2C T cell subset, CD4+ or CD8+ T cells, or bulk PBMC T cells (not recorded which). These receptors originate from a woman between 18 and 69 years old in good health.

This rearrangement joins TRBV9 to TRBJ2-7; the D gene TCRdb calls, TRBD1, cannot be checked with no DNA. The germline CDR1 and CDR2 sequences are SGDLS and YYNGEE. The CDR3 is 13 residues long. CDR3: CASSVSGALEQYF.

The chain uses TRBV15 and TRBJ2-2; TCRdb gives TRBD2 as the D gene, but with no DNA this cannot be confirmed. CDR1 and CDR2 from the germline V gene are LNHNV and YYDKDF (reference sequence). The CDR3 contains 15 residues. CDR3 residues: CATSSTSGRPGELFF.

This sequence joins TRBV19 and TRBJ1-2; TCRdb reports TRBD1, a call that lacks DNA to check it against. The CDR3 length is 11 residues. Germline V gene lookup returns CDR1 LNHDA and CDR2 SQIVND (reference sequence). The CDR3 here is CASQGGGGYTF.

The CDR3 protein is CASSVDDGYEQYF. The chain is built from TRBV9 and TRBJ2-7. CDR3 length equals 13 residues. CDR1 is SGDLS, CDR2 YYNGEE, per germline. The whole variable domain, remainder taken from reference TRBV9 and TRBJ2-7, is DSGVTQTPKHLITATGQRVTLRCSPRSGDLSVYWYQQSLDQGLQFLIQYYNGEERAKGNILERFSAQQFPDLHSELNLSSLELGDSALYFCASSVDDGYEQYFGPGTRLTVT.

The chain couples TRBV7-2 to TRBJ2-5; there is no DNA to check the TCRdb D call of TRBD1. The CDR3 runs 16 residues. CDR1 and CDR2 (germline): SGHTA, FQGNSA. CDR3: CASSLPPFRKDETQYF.

The gene calls are TRBV5-6 and TRBJ2-5. The CDR3 is 15 residues long. Germline CDR1 and CDR2: SGHDT and YYEEEE. CDR3 sequence reads: CASSFVGSAEETQYF.

The rearrangement uses TRBV6-1 and TRBJ2-3; TCRdb designates TRBD1, a call that cannot be tested without DNA. CDR1 and CDR2 (germline): MNHNS, SASEGT. CDR3 length: 16 amino acids. The CDR3 is CASSPTGTGGTDTQYF.

The chain recombines TRBV5-1 with TRBJ2-1. Germline V gene sequence: CDR1 SGHRS, CDR2 YFSETQ. The CDR3 is 13 amino acids. The CDR3 here is CASQRGSYNEQFF.

The CDR3 loop is CATSRETSGVYNEQFF. The chain combines TRBV15 with TRBJ2-1; TCRdb designates TRBD2, a call that cannot be tested without DNA. This CDR3 contains 16 residues. CDR1 and CDR2 from the germline V gene are LNHNV and YYDKDF (reference sequence).

This clonotype is labeled large based on frequency. The genes are TRBV7-9 and TRBJ2-7; as DNA is missing, the TRBD1 call by TCRdb cannot be tested. The CDR3 contains 14 residues. From germline, CDR1 is SEHNR and CDR2 FQNEAQ (reference sequence). CDR3 loop: CASSFVAGTYEQYF.

This rearrangement joins TRBV5-5 to TRBJ2-2; TCRdb gives TRBD1 as the D gene, but with no DNA this cannot be confirmed. From germline, CDR1 is SGHKS and CDR2 YYEKEE (reference sequence). The CDR3 has 15 residues. CDR3 loop: CASSREGANTGELFF. The full variable domain, with the rest looked up from reference TRBV5-5 and TRBJ2-2, is DAGVTQSPTHLIKTRGQQVTLRCSPISGHKSVSWYQQVLGQGPQFIFQYYEKEERGRGNFPDRFSARQFPNYSSELNVNALLLGDSALYLCASSREGANTGELFFGEGSRLTVL.

The rearrangement joins TRBV7-8 to TRBJ2-1; TCRdb's D gene call, TRBD2, goes unchecked for lack of DNA. Germline V gene data show CDR1 as SGHVS and CDR2 as FQNEAQ. There are 15 residues in the CDR3. The CDR3: CASSPASGSWYEQFF.

The chain is built from TRBV4-3 and TRBJ2-2; the D gene TCRdb calls, TRBD1, cannot be checked with no DNA. CDR3 size: 15 residues. In germline, CDR1 is LGHNA, CDR2 YSLEER. The CDR3 spells CASSQVGGGTGELFF.

The gene calls are TRBV4-3 and TRBJ1-4. Looked up from germline, CDR1 is LGHNA and CDR2 is YSLEER. The CDR3 is 15 residues long. The CDR3 sequence: CASRGGGAPNEKLFF.

This chain uses TRBV25-1 with TRBJ1-4; TCRdb outputs TRBD1, but without DNA this stays unchecked. Germline-derived CDR1 and CDR2 are MGHDK and SYGVNS. The CDR3 is made up of 18 amino acids. The CDR3: CASSERQGFVSTNEKLFF.

This chain uses TRBV28 with TRBJ2-7. Per the germline V gene, CDR1 is MDHEN and CDR2 is SYDVKM. This CDR3 contains 13 residues. This CDR3 reads CASLRRMEYEQYF.

The chain links TRBV12-3 or TRBV12-4 to TRBJ1-2; TCRdb reports TRBD1, a call that lacks DNA to check it against. The CDR3 covers 14 residues. The CDR3 loop is CASSSGGFGYGYTF.

The chain carries TRBV6-4 and TRBJ2-1; TCRdb outputs TRBD2, but without DNA this stays unchecked. Germline-derived CDR1 and CDR2 are MRHNA and SNTAGT. The CDR3 is made up of 15 amino acids. The CDR3: CASAVLAGGGNEQFF.

The chain is built from TRBV4-3 and TRBJ1-6. The CDR3 has 18 amino acids. The germline CDR1 and CDR2 sequences are LGHNA and YSLEER. The CDR3 loop is CASSQDRQGSSYNSPLHF.

V is TRBV6-2 or TRBV6-3 and J is TRBJ2-7; the TCRdb call, TRBD2, lacks DNA for checking. This CDR3 has 14 amino acids. The germline V gene encodes CDR1 MNHEY and CDR2 SVGEGT. The chain's CDR3 is CASSSLGRPYEQYF.

The chain links TRBV10-1 to TRBJ2-1; the TCRdb D gene call, TRBD2, has no DNA to confirm it. This CDR3 is built from 15 residues. Germline V gene data show CDR1 as WNHNN and CDR2 as SYGVQD (reference sequence). The CDR3 is CASSEWRGAWNEQFF.

The gene calls are TRBV28 and TRBJ2-5; TCRdb returns TRBD1, unconfirmable since there is no DNA. Germline V gives CDR1 MDHEN, CDR2 SYDVKM. The CDR3 covers 15 residues. CDR3 in amino acids: CASSTLRWGQETQYF.

The CDR3 is CASSLDAPLTYGYTF. The rearrangement links TRBV7-9 to TRBJ1-2. Germline V lookup: CDR1 SEHNR, CDR2 FQNEAQ (reference sequence). This CDR3 has 15 amino acids.

The chain recombines TRBV14 with TRBJ2-3. CDR1 and CDR2 (germline): SGHDN, FVKESK. This CDR3 has 12 residues. CDR3 residues: CASSQLLDTQYF. Filled out from reference TRBV14 and TRBJ2-3, the complete variable domain reads EAGVTQFPSHSVIEKGQTVTLRCDPISGHDNLYWYRRVMGKEIKFLLHFVKESKQDESGMPNNRFLAERTGGTYSTLKVQPAELEDSGVYFCASSQLLDTQYFGPGTRLTVL.

CDR3 sequence: CASSPGITDTQYF. This chain connects TRBV7-3 to TRBJ2-3; TCRdb returns TRBD1, unconfirmable since there is no DNA. Germline V gene data show CDR1 as SGHTA and CDR2 as FQGTGA. This CDR3 contains 13 residues.

V and J are TRBV6-2 or TRBV6-3 and TRBJ2-1. Germline loops: CDR1 MNHEY, CDR2 SVGEGT. This CDR3 is built from 13 residues. The CDR3 loop is CASSYSILNEQFF.